The text below deals with one TCR beta chain. TCRdb independently ran MiXCR on the PCR reads; one entry per CDR3 protein. There are approximately 40,000 distinct CDR3 sequences in the sample; approximately 40% occur only once, and approximately 6.3% lies in the top ten. This entry belongs to a study of vaccination and CD4 T cells after COVID-19. Across the study: The convalescent group had six males, four females, seven Caucasians, two Asians, one multiracial. Once vaccinated, three convalescent patients provided samples at day 14 and again at days 161 to 241 post-vaccination.

V shed 2 bases and J 1 base; nucleotides not matched to a gene: 6. This CDR3 comprises 17 residues. Looked up from germline, CDR1 is SGHTA and CDR2 is FQGTGA. Specified time point: late sampling 161 to 241 days after vaccination in three convalescent patients. The sample consisted of CD4+ T cells from blood, taken about 7 months after SARS-CoV-2 vaccination. The gene calls are TRBV7-3 and TRBJ2-1; TRBD2 matches 9 bases. This clonotype was sampled from a human donor who had recovered from COVID-19. The CDR3 here is CASSLAAGGGSYNEQFF. CDR3 bases: TGTGCCAGCAGCTTAGCTGCGGGAGGGGGGTCCTACAATGAGCAGTTCTTC.